This T cell receptor (beta chain) appears in the sequencing data of a study of T cell responses to AZD1222 COVID-19 vaccine. CDR1 MNHNS and CDR2 SASEGT come from the germline V gene. J was trimmed by 4 bases and V by 1 base; bases with no gene match: 4. This CDR3 is 14 amino acids long. The assay was immunoSEQ multiplex PCR, and TCRdb's table has in-frame clones only and misses some. Among roughly 92,000 clones listed, around 90% were seen once. This clonotype originated in an adult who received the AZD1222 COVID-19 vaccine. Sequenced here: peripheral blood, sampled 28 days after the second AZD1222 dose. The gene calls are TRBV6-1 and TRBJ2-7; TRBD1 matches at 7 bases. CDR3 protein: CASSEGDRDYEQYF. CDR3 nucleotides: TGTGCCAGCAGTGAAGGTGACAGGGATTACGAGCAGTACTTC.